The entry that follows covers one TCR beta chain sequence. Its antigen is unknown. This entry is derived from a study of a mutant IDH1 vaccine in newly diagnosed glioma. Study background: Eight vaccinations reached patients in weeks 1, 3, 5, 7, 11, 15, 19 and 23. Patients began vaccination 4-6 weeks after radiotherapy alone, or with temozolomide cycles. Patients had received radiotherapy, temozolomide, or both previously, most receiving both. Findings and limits, study-wide: Shifts in the top peripheral T cell clonotypes seemed unrelated to pseudoprogression.

Noted time point: week 5, during vaccination. The investigators gave 300 ug of mutant IDH1 20-mer peptide in each vaccine dose, together with topical imiquimod. This table comes from immunoSEQ multiplex PCR, and its TCRdb copy is limited to in-frame clones, with some not included. Of 30,000 to 45,000 clones in the sample, approximately 93% were seen once. The CDR3 is 15 residues long. The V gene lost 3 bases and the J gene lost 0 bases, with 12 bases spanning the gap. In germline, CDR1 is SGDLS, CDR2 YYNGEE. The TCR originated in a man aged 50 to 60 with glioma. Sequences were derived from PBMCs, sampled from a glioma patient whose treatment included an IDH1 peptide vaccine. The rearrangement joins TRBV9 to TRBJ2-5; D may be TRBD2 (7 bases). The CDR3 DNA reads as TGTGCCAGCAGCGGAAGGGGGGGGTACCAAGAGACCCAGTACTTC. It yields the protein CASSGRGGYQETQYF.